A single sample gave rise to the 4 T cell receptor beta chains below, sequenced in a study of PD-L1 blockade in urothelial cancer. The data were produced by immunoSEQ multiplex PCR, yet TCRdb's version contains in-frame clones alone and is incomplete. This table holds about 87,000 clones, 84% found once. The sample's time point: pretreatment peripheral blood. Here the sequenced sample was PBMCs, taken around atezolizumab (anti-PD-L1) treatment. These receptor sequences come from a man aged 55-75 years with urothelial cancer.

This rearrangement joins TRBV7-8 to TRBJ2-5; 8 bases agree with TRBD1. The V and J ends lost 1 base and 4 bases, in that order; junction bases with no gene match: 5. The CDR3 covers 15 residues. The germline V gene has CDR1 SGHVS and CDR2 FQNEAQ. Written as DNA, the CDR3 is TGTGCCAGCAGCTTAGGGCCCGGACAGGGAGAGACCCAGTACTTC. This codes for CASSLGPGQGETQYF.

The CDR3 sequence: CASSLGGGREQFF. The CDR3 region has the DNA TGTGCCAGCAGCTTAGGCGGGGGAAGAGAGCAGTTCTTC. The gene calls are TRBV7-2 and TRBJ2-1, with 7 bases identical to TRBD2. Trimming at V came to 1 base and at J to 10 bases, leaving 4 bases not matched to a gene. CDR1 and CDR2 (germline): SGHTA, FQGNSA. There are 13 residues in the CDR3.

J is TRBJ2-2 and V is TRBV5-1; TRBD1 is a possible D gene (6 bases). Trimming left V 2 bases short and J 1 base short, with 12 bases between. The CDR3 has 16 residues. Germline V lookup: CDR1 SGHRS, CDR2 YFSETQ. The CDR3 sequence is CASSFLLTGNTGELFF. The CDR3 DNA is TGCGCCAGCAGCTTTCTATTGACAGGGAACACCGGGGAGCTGTTTTTT.

This chain connects TRBV29-1 to TRBJ2-1; tentatively, D is TRBD1 (5 bases). The CDR3 covers 12 residues. Trimming took off 7 bases at V and 7 bases at J, with 14 bases between the two ends. Per germline, CDR1 SQVTM and CDR2 ANQGSEA. The CDR3 DNA follows: TGCAGCGGGGGCCCTGGCCCGAATGAGCAGTTCTTC. It codes for CSGGPGPNEQFF.